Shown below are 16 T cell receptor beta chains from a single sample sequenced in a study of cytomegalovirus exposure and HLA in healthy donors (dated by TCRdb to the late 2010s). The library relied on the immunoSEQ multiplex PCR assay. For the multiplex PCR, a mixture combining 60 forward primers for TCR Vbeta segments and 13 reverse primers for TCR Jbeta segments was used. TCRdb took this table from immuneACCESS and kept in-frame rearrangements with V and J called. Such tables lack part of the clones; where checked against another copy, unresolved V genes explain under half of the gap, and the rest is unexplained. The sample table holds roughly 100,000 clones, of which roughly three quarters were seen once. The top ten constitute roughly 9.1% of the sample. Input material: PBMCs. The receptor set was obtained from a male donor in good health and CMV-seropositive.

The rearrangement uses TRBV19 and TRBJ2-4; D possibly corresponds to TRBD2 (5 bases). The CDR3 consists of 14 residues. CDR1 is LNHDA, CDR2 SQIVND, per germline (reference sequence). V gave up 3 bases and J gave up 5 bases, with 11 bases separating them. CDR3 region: CASSIGLLENIQYF. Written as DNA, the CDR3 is TGTGCCAGTAGTATCGGACTCCTAGAAAACATTCAGTACTTC.

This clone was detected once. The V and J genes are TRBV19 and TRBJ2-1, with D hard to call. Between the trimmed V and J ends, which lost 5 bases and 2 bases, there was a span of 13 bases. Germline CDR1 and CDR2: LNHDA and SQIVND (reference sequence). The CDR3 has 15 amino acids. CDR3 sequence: CASSPLVGTYNEQFF. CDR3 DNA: TGTGCCAGTAGTCCGCTAGTAGGTACCTACAATGAGCAGTTCTTC.

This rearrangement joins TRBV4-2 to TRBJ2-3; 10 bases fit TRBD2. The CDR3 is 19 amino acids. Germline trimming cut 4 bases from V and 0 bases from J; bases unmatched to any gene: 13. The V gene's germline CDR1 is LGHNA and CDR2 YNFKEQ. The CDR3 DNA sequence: TGTGCCAGCAGCCCCCTCCCGATTAGCGGGAGGACAAGCACAGATACGCAGTATTTT. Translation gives CASSPLPISGRTSTDTQYF.

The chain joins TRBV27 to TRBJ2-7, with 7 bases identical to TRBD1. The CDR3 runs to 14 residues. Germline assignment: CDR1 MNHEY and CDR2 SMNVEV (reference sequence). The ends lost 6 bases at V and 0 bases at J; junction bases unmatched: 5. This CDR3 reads CASRQGSSSYEQYF. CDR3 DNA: TGTGCCAGCAGACAGGGGTCCAGCTCCTACGAGCAGTACTTC.

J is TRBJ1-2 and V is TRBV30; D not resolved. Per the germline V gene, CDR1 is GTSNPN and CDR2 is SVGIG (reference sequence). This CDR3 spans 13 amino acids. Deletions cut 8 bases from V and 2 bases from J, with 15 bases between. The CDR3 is CAKGGSLNYGYTF. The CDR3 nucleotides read TGTGCCAAAGGAGGCAGCTTAAACTATGGCTACACCTTC.

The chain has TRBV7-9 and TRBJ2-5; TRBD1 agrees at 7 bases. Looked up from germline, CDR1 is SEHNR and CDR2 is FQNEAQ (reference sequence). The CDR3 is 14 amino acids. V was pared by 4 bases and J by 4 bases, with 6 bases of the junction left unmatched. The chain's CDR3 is CASSSGTALETQYF. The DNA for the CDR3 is TGTGCCAGCAGCTCCGGGACAGCGTTAGAGACCCAGTACTTC. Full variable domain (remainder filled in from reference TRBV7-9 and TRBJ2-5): DTGVSQNPRHKITKRGQNVTFRCDPISEHNRLYWYRQTLGQGPEFLTYFQNEAQLEKSRLLSDRFSAERPKGSFSTLEIQRTEQGDSAMYLCASSSGTALETQYFGPGTRLLVL.

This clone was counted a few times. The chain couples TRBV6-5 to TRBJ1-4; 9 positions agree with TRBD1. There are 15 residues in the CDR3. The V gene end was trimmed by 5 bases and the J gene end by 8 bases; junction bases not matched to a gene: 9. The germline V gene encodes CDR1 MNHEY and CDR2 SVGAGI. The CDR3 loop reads CASSPDRGREEKLFF. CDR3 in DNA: TGTGCCAGCAGTCCGGACAGGGGACGGGAAGAAAAACTGTTTTTT.

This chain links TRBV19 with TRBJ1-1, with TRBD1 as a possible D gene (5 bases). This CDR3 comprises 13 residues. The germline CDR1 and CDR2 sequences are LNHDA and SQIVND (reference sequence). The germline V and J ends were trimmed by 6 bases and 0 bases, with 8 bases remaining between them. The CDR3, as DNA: TGTGCCAGTAGCCAGACAGTGAACACTGAAGCTTTCTTT. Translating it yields CASSQTVNTEAFF.

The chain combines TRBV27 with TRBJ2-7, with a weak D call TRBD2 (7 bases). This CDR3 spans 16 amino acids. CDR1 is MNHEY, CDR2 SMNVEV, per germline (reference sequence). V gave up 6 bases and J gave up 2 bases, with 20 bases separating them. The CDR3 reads CASSRGGAWGAYEQYF. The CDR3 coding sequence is TGTGCCAGCAGCCGTGGGGGGGCCTGGGGGGCCTACGAGCAGTACTTC.

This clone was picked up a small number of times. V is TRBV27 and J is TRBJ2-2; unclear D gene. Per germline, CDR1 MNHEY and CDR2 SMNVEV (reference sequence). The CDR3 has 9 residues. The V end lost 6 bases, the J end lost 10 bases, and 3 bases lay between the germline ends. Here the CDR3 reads CASSQELFF. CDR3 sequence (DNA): TGTGCCAGCAGCCAGGAGCTGTTTTTT.

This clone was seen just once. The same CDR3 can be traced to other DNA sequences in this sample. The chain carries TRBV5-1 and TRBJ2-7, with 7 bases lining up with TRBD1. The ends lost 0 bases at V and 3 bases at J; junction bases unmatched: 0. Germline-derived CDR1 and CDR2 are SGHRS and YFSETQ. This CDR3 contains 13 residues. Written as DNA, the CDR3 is TGCGCCAGCAGCTTGGACAGGGGCTACGAGCAGTACTTC. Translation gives CASSLDRGYEQYF. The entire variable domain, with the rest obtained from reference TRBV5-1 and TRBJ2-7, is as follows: KAGVTQTPRYLIKTRGQQVTLSCSPISGHRSVSWYQQTPGQGLQFLFEYFSETQRNKGNFPGRFSGRQFSNSRSEMNVSTLELGDSALYLCASSLDRGYEQYFGPGTRLTVT.

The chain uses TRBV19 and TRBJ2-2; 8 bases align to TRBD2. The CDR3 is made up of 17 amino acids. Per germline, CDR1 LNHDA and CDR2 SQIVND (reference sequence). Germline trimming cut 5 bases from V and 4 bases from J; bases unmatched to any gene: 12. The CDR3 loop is CASSSTSGSAGTGELFF. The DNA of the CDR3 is TGTGCCAGTAGTTCCACCAGCGGGAGTGCGGGCACCGGGGAGCTGTTTTTT.

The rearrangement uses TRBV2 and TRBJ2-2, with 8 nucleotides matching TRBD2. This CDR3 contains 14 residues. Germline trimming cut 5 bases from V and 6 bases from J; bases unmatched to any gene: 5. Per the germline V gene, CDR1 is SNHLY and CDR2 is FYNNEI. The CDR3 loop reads CASSLAGSAGELFF. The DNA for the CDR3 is TGTGCCAGCAGTTTAGCGGGGTCCGCCGGGGAGCTGTTTTTT.

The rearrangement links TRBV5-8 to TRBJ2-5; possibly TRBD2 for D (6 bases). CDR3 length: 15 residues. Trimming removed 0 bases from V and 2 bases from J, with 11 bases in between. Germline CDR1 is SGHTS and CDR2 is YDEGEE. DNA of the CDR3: TGTGCCAGCAGCTTGGGGGACGCGGGACAAGAGACCCAGTACTTC. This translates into CASSLGDAGQETQYF.

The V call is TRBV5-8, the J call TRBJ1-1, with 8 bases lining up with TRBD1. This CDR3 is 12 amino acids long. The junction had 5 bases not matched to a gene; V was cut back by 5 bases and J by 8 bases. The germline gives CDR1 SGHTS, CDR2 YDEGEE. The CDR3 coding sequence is TGTGCCAGCAGTGCTTGGGACAGGGAAGCTTTCTTT. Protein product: CASSAWDREAFF.

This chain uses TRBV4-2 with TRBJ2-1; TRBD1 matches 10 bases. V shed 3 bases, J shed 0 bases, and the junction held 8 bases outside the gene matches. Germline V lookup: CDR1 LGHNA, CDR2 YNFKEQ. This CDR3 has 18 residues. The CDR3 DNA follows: TGTGCCAGCAGCCAGGGACAGGGGACCGCTCTCTCCTACAATGAGCAGTTCTTC. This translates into CASSQGQGTALSYNEQFF.